This T cell receptor (beta chain) comes out of a study of blood T cell repertoires in COVID-19. In the study overall: The study drew acute and convalescent COVID-19 samples from the United States, Italy and Spain. PBMCs, B-cell-depleted T cells, or T cells were the source of the cDNA or gDNA that made up the material.

Only in-frame clones appear in the TCRdb table, and some are missing; sequencing was by immunoSEQ multiplex PCR. The data show about 160,000 clones, roughly 90% seen once. V lost 2 bases to trimming and J lost 1 base, with 11 bases between them. The CDR3 spans 16 residues. Germline assignment: CDR1 SNHLY and CDR2 FYNNEI. Specimen: peripheral blood. The chain recombines TRBV2 with TRBJ2-2; D is possibly TRBD1 (5 bases). This sequence originates from a man aged 55 to 70 with active or convalescent COVID-19. DNA of the CDR3: TGTGCCAGCAGTGAATTGGTGACAGAGAACACCGGGGAGCTGTTTTTT. This gives the protein CASSELVTENTGELFF.